This entry features one T cell receptor (beta chain) sequence. What it recognizes is unknown. Whereas donors were nominally healthy upon sampling, unrecorded immune exposures were probable. PCR employed 60 Vbeta and 13 Jbeta primers. TCRdb's copy holds only in-frame clones and misses some; the assay was immunoSEQ multiplex PCR. The table counts about 170,000 clones; 1% to 1.5% lies in the top ten. Germline assignment: CDR1 ENHRY and CDR2 SYGVKD. The ends lost 2 bases at V and 8 bases at J; junction bases unmatched: 10. CDR3 length: 16 amino acids. These data come from a study of cytomegalovirus exposure and HLA in healthy donors. Study-wide results and caveats: Association of 16,951 TCR beta sequences with HLA alleles was found at 0.05 false discovery rate in a later analysis. Later on, an analysis showed TCR association rates differing by HLA locus, with DRB1 the most and HLA-C the fewest. Excluded: some indistinguishable V segments such as TRBV6-2 and TRBV6-3.

The chain joins TRBV10-3 to TRBJ1-4; 8 bases line up with TRBD1. What was sequenced was PBMCs. This receptor was obtained from a woman aged 55-70 years in good health and CMV-seronegative. CDR3 sequence: CAISEQPQGAGEKLFF. CDR3 nucleotides: TGTGCCATCAGTGAGCAGCCCCAGGGGGCCGGCGAAAAACTGTTTTTT.